The sequence of this TCR beta chain was determined in a study of CD8+CD57+ T cells in acquired aplastic anemia. Using genomic DNA as the template, TCR beta VDJ and CDR3 profiling was carried out. MiXCR was run by TCRdb on the reads, yielding one entry per CDR3 protein. The repertoire holds just over 400,000 distinct CDR3 sequences, about two thirds seen once, with 4% in the top ten. The CDR3 extends over 12 amino acids. The germline V gene encodes CDR1 GTSNPN and CDR2 SVGIG (reference sequence). The germline V and J ends were trimmed by 2 bases and 5 bases, with 9 bases remaining between them. This clonotype was observed a few times.

The sequenced sample was sorted CD4+, CD8+, or CD8+CD57+ T cells (not recorded which) from PBMCs. This receptor was identified in a human donor in good health, serving as a control. The rearrangement joins TRBV30 to TRBJ2-5, with D perhaps TRBD1 (6 bases). The CDR3 DNA reads as TGTGCCTGGAGTACAGGGACGGAGACCCAGTACTTC. Its translation: CAWSTGTETQYF.